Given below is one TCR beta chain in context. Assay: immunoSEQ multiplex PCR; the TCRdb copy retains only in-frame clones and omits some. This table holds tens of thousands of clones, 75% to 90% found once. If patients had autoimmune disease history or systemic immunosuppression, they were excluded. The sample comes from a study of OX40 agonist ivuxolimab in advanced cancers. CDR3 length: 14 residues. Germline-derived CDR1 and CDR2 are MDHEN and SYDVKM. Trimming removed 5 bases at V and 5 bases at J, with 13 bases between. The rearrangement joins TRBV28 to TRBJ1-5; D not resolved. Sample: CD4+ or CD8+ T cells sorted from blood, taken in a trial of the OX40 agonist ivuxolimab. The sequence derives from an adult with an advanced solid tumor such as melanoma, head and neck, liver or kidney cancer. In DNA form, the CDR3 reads TGTGCCAGCAGTCCCCATTATAGGTATCAGCCCCAGCATTTT. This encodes CASSPHYRYQPQHF.